The 13 T cell receptor beta chains below all came from one sample that was sequenced in a study of T-cell memory formation after mild COVID-19 (dated by TCRdb to the early 2020s). Libraries were made using 5' RACE. Sequencing instrument: Illumina NovaSeq 6000. The raw public reads went through TCRdb reprocessing: fastp at Q25, MiXCR clone calling, in-frame beta chains kept. Identical CDR3 proteins give one entry, which carries the most common genes and DNA. This sample holds approximately 410,000 distinct CDR3 sequences; around a quarter were observed only once. The ten largest clones capture 13% of the sample. The sample consisted of PBMCs or a T cell subset sorted from them (not recorded which). These receptors were taken from an adult woman who had mild COVID-19 (a few samples of this study predate the infection). The sample titles of this study are shuffled in the database, so cell type and time point are left out; the donor was told from shared clones.

This chain links TRBV11-2 with TRBJ1-2, with TRBD1 identical over 9 bases. V lost 5 bases, J lost 3 bases, and 4 bases stayed unmatched. The germline V gene encodes CDR1 SGHAT and CDR2 FQNNGV. The CDR3 is 14 amino acids. The CDR3 protein is CASSPGQGYYGYTF. CDR3 nucleotides: TGTGCCAGCAGCCCGGGACAGGGCTACTATGGCTACACCTTC.

The gene calls are TRBV6-2 or TRBV6-3 and TRBJ1-1, with D unresolved. Germline V gene data show CDR1 as MNHEY and CDR2 as SVGEGT. The CDR3 runs 13 residues. With 6 bases removed from V and 1 base from J, the gap between germline ends came to 9 bases. CDR3 residues: CASSAVGNTEAFF. CDR3 DNA sequence: TGTGCCAGCAGCGCGGTTGGGAACACTGAAGCTTTCTTT.

This chain uses TRBV14 with TRBJ1-3, with 8 nucleotides matching TRBD1. Trimming removed 3 bases from V and 10 bases from J; junction bases left unmatched: 20. The germline V gene encodes CDR1 SGHDN and CDR2 FVKESK. CDR3 size: 18 residues. This CDR3 reads CASSHQFRDRSIGRTIYF. CDR3 DNA sequence: TGTGCCAGCAGCCATCAATTTCGGGACAGGTCCATCGGTCGTACCATATATTTT.

The chain couples TRBV9 to TRBJ2-7, with 11 bases that match TRBD2. Germline assignment: CDR1 SGDLS and CDR2 YYNGEE. Trimming took 3 bases from V and 4 from J; bases not matched to a gene: 6. The CDR3 is made up of 15 amino acids. CDR3 sequence: CASSGGTSGPYEQYF. The CDR3 coding sequence is TGTGCCAGCAGCGGGGGGACTAGCGGCCCATACGAGCAGTACTTC.

This clonotype has more than one count but fewer than ten. The rearrangement uses TRBV19 and TRBJ1-1, with 7 positions matching TRBD1. V shed 8 bases and J 0 bases; nucleotides not matched to a gene: 3. There are 13 residues in the CDR3. Germline values: CDR1 LNHDA, CDR2 SQIVND (reference sequence). The DNA for the CDR3 is TGTGCCAGTTCAGGGGGGTTGAACACTGAAGCTTTCTTT. Translated, it gives CASSGGLNTEAFF.

This rearrangement joins TRBV6-6 to TRBJ2-7, with 7 positions matching TRBD2. The CDR3 spans 13 residues. Looked up from germline, CDR1 is MNHNY and CDR2 is SVGAGI (reference sequence). After removal of 8 bases from V and 3 bases from J, the junction contained 7 bases not matched to a gene. CDR3 residues: CASGLGAGYEQYF. Here the CDR3 DNA reads TGTGCCAGCGGACTAGGGGCGGGCTACGAGCAGTACTTC.

This clonotype was counted a few times. The rearrangement uses TRBV4-1 and TRBJ2-7; D possibly matches TRBD1 or TRBD2 (5 bases each). The V end was cut by 0 bases, the J end by 3 bases, with 15 bases between. Germline V lookup: CDR1 MGHRA, CDR2 YSYEKL. The CDR3 runs to 16 residues. This CDR3 reads CASSQDPWDAIYEQYF. CDR3 DNA sequence: TGCGCCAGCAGCCAAGATCCGTGGGACGCGATCTACGAGCAGTACTTC.

The CDR3 is CASSQERASYEQYF. The CDR3 nucleotides are TGCGCCAGCAGCCAAGAAAGGGCTTCCTACGAGCAGTACTTC. This chain joins TRBV4-1 and TRBJ2-7, with D unclear. Germline V gene sequence: CDR1 MGHRA, CDR2 YSYEKL. Trimming left V 0 bases short and J 1 base short, with 7 bases between. The CDR3 is 14 residues long.

This clonotype was detected only once. The rearrangement uses TRBV19 and TRBJ2-7; 9 bases map to TRBD2. This CDR3 has 15 residues. The junction had 4 bases not matched to a gene; V was cut back by 4 bases and J by 0 bases. Germline-derived CDR1 and CDR2 are LNHDA and SQIVND (reference sequence). CDR3 sequence reads: CASSRAGGPSYEQYF. As DNA, the CDR3 is TGTGCCAGTAGTAGAGCGGGGGGTCCCTCCTACGAGCAGTACTTC.

V is TRBV7-8 and J is TRBJ2-3; 7 bases fit TRBD1. This CDR3 spans 11 amino acids. Unmatched junction bases numbered 0, after V lost 4 bases and J lost 8 bases. CDR1 and CDR2 (germline): SGHVS, FQNEAQ. The chain's CDR3 is CASSSGGTQYF. CDR3 coding DNA: TGTGCCAGCAGCTCAGGGGGTACGCAGTATTTT.

This clonotype was counted ten times or more. The chain carries TRBV29-1 and TRBJ1-6, with a tentative D call TRBD1 (5 bases). The V gene's germline CDR1 is SQVTM and CDR2 ANQGSEA. V was clipped by 7 bases and J by 6 bases, with 13 bases between them. CDR3 length: 13 residues. The CDR3 DNA sequence: TGCAGCGCGGGGGACGGACCTAATTCACCCCTCCACTTT. Amino acid sequence: CSAGDGPNSPLHF.

The V and J genes are TRBV15 and TRBJ2-3; weak D call: TRBD2 (7 bases). Trimming took off 1 base at V and 1 base at J, with 12 bases between the two ends. Germline CDR1 reads LNHNV; CDR2 reads YYDKDF (reference sequence). This CDR3 contains 16 residues. The CDR3 bases are TGTGCCACCAGCAGAGCCGGAGGGGGGGGCACAGATACGCAGTATTTT. This sequence encodes CATSRAGGGGTDTQYF. Variable domain in full (rest from reference TRBV15 and TRBJ2-3): DAMVIQNPRYQVTQFGKPVTLSCSQTLNHNVMYWYQQKSSQAPKLLFHYYDKDFNNEADTPDNFQSRRPNTSFCFLDIRSPGLGDTAMYLCATSRAGGGGTDTQYFGPGTRLTVL.

This clonotype was picked up a small number of times. CDR3 nucleotide sequence: TGTGCCAGCAACCTTGGGACGGACAATGAGCAGTTCTTC. Translation gives CASNLGTDNEQFF. The chain links TRBV3-1 to TRBJ2-1; D tentatively fits TRBD1 or TRBD2 (5 bases each). V lost 7 bases to trimming and J lost 5 bases, with 12 bases between them. The CDR3 spans 13 residues. CDR1 is LGHDT, CDR2 YNNKEL, per germline (reference sequence).